These 16 T cell receptor beta chains were sequenced from one sample in a study of regulatory T cells in long-lasting Graves disease. Time point of the sample: persistent/refractory GD, antithyroid drugs over 5 years with positive TRAb. Researchers made the TCR library from RNA that was extracted from PBMCs. Relying on iRepertoire HTBI primers and Arm-PCR of CDR3 regions, the team built TCR beta libraries. MiXCR, applied by TCRdb to the multiplex PCR reads, yields one record per CDR3 protein. This sample has around 400,000 distinct CDR3 sequences, with around 20% found just once. The sample consisted of peripheral blood mononuclear cells (PBMCs), taken when the disease was refractory, from a patient treated with antithyroid drugs. These receptors came from a female donor with Graves disease.

As concerns this clonotype: The CDR3 carries no conserved terminal phenylalanine or tryptophan, so it likely arises from a read error. V usage is TRBV5-1 and J usage is TRBJ2-7; perhaps TRBD1 as D (5 bases). V gave up 0 bases and J gave up 4 bases, with 14 bases separating them. CDR1 SGHRS and CDR2 YFSETQ come from the germline V gene. The CDR3 is 15 residues long. The CDR3 DNA is TGCGCCAGCAGCTTGGGTGCAGGTTCAGGGTACGAGCAGTACTCC. Residues: CASSLGAGSGYEQYS.

This clonotype was observed many times. The chain couples TRBV7-3 to TRBJ1-5; TRBD1 is a possible D gene (5 bases). This CDR3 is built from 17 residues. V shed 6 bases and J shed 5 bases, with 23 bases lying between them. Germline-derived CDR1 and CDR2 are SGHTA and FQGTGA. The CDR3 reads CASSFALGGASHQPQHF. The CDR3 DNA reads as TGTGCCAGCAGTTTTGCCCTGGGGGGAGCTAGTCATCAGCCCCAGCATTTT.

This clonotype was seen a few times. The genes are TRBV12-3 or TRBV12-4 and TRBJ2-5, with a tentative D call TRBD2 (6 bases). Trimming cost V 6 bases and J 5 bases, with 16 bases left between them. The CDR3 length is 14 residues. In DNA, the CDR3 is TGTGCCAGCAGCGTTGGGGGGACCGGGGAGACCCAGTACTTC. This encodes CASSVGGTGETQYF.

This clonotype came up many times. V is TRBV28 and J is TRBJ2-7, with unresolved D. The germline V gene has CDR1 MDHEN and CDR2 SYDVKM. Trimming left V 2 bases short and J 5 bases short, with 7 bases between. This CDR3 has 12 residues. CDR3 bases: TGTGCCAGCAGTTTACCTAGGAACGAGCAGTACTTC. Amino acid sequence: CASSLPRNEQYF.

The J gene is TRBJ2-2, the V gene TRBV19; 11 bases fit TRBD1. V dropped 6 bases and J dropped 4; count of bases not matched to a gene: 7. The CDR3 consists of 16 residues. CDR1 and CDR2 from the germline V gene are LNHDA and SQIVND (reference sequence). The CDR3, as DNA: TGTGCCAGTAGATCCCCGGGACAGGGGGTCACCGGGGAGCTGTTTTTT. Its translation is CASRSPGQGVTGELFF. The variable domain in full, completed from reference TRBV19 and TRBJ2-2, reads DGGITQSPKYLFRKEGQNVTLSCEQNLNHDAMYWYRQDPGQGLRLIYYSQIVNDFQKGDIAEGYSVSREKKESFPLTVTSAQKNPTAFYLCASRSPGQGVTGELFFGEGSRLTVL.

The rearrangement uses TRBV15 and TRBJ1-1; D uncertain. V was pared by 3 bases and J by 7 bases, with 9 bases between. Germline CDR1 and CDR2: LNHNV and YYDKDF (reference sequence). This CDR3 is built from 12 residues. Here the CDR3 DNA reads TGTGCCACCAGCAGCGCGACATTTGAAGCTTTCTTT. This sequence encodes CATSSATFEAFF. Filled out from reference TRBV15 and TRBJ1-1, the complete variable domain reads DAMVIQNPRYQVTQFGKPVTLSCSQTLNHNVMYWYQQKSSQAPKLLFHYYDKDFNNEADTPDNFQSRRPNTSFCFLDIRSPGLGDTAMYLCATSSATFEAFFGQGTRLTVV.

In its sample, this clonotype was seen many times. The chain combines TRBV28 with TRBJ2-2; 7 positions match TRBD1. There are 16 residues in the CDR3. CDR1 and CDR2 from the germline V gene are MDHEN and SYDVKM. V lost 7 bases and J lost 0; bases outside the gene matches: 8. The CDR3 sequence is CASTPTGTANTGELFF. The CDR3 region has the DNA TGTGCCAGCACCCCCACGGGGACAGCGAACACCGGGGAGCTGTTTTTT.

The rearrangement uses TRBV7-2 and TRBJ1-2; D may be TRBD1 (6 bases). The CDR3 consists of 14 residues. The germline CDR1 and CDR2 sequences are SGHTA and FQGNSA. V lost 1 base and J 7 bases, leaving 13 bases between the germline ends. The CDR3 region has the DNA TGTGCCAGCAGCTTAGAAGGCGCAGGGGTTGGCTACACCTTC. It codes for CASSLEGAGVGYTF. Combining the CDR3 with reference TRBV7-2 and TRBJ1-2 gives the whole variable domain GAGVSQSPSNKVTEKGKDVELRCDPISGHTALYWYRQSLGQGLEFLIYFQGNSAPDKSGLPSDRFSAERTGGSVSTLTIQRTQQEDSAVYLCASSLEGAGVGYTFGSGTRLTVV.

This clonotype was found many times. The V gene is TRBV10-3, the J gene TRBJ2-7; TRBD2 is a possible D gene (6 bases). The CDR3 is 15 amino acids. Germline lookup yields CDR1 ENHRY and CDR2 SYGVKD. V lost 7 bases and J lost 2, with 18 bases in between. The CDR3 protein is CAITTGTTSAYEQYF. The DNA of the CDR3 is TGTGCCATCACCACCGGGACGACTAGTGCCTACGAGCAGTACTTC.

This clonotype was seen many times. In nucleotides, the CDR3 is TGTGCCAGCAGCGTAGACACAGGCAACCAAGAGACCCAGTACTTC. It is translated as CASSVDTGNQETQYF. V gene TRBV12-3 or TRBV12-4 combines with J gene TRBJ2-5, with D possibly TRBD1 on 5 matching bases. The CDR3 is 15 amino acids. V was cut by 6 bases and J by 0 bases, with 14 bases left in between.

This clonotype was found many times. This sequence joins TRBV12-3 or TRBV12-4 and TRBJ1-2, with 7 bases aligning to TRBD1. With 6 bases clipped from V and 3 bases from J, the junction kept 7 bases outside the gene matches. The CDR3 consists of 14 residues. This CDR3 is CASRRGGTDYGYTF. CDR3 in DNA: TGTGCCAGCAGACGAGGCGGGACAGACTATGGCTACACCTTC.

The rearrangement links TRBV5-1 to TRBJ1-2; TRBD1 might be the D (5 bases). Germline V gene data show CDR1 as SGHRS and CDR2 as YFSETQ. The CDR3 totals 14 residues. Trimming removed 6 bases from V and 4 bases from J, with 16 bases in between. This CDR3 is CASTLGDGVYGYTF. CDR3 coding DNA: TGCGCCAGCACTTTGGGGGATGGGGTCTATGGCTACACCTTC. Filled out from reference TRBV5-1 and TRBJ1-2, the complete variable domain reads KAGVTQTPRYLIKTRGQQVTLSCSPISGHRSVSWYQQTPGQGLQFLFEYFSETQRNKGNFPGRFSGRQFSNSRSEMNVSTLELGDSALYLCASTLGDGVYGYTFGSGTRLTVV.

This clonotype occurred a few times. J is TRBJ2-7 and V is TRBV29-1, with D maybe TRBD1 (6 bases). V dropped 5 bases and J dropped 7 bases, with 9 bases sitting between them. The germline gives CDR1 SQVTM, CDR2 ANQGSEA. This CDR3 is built from 10 residues. Here the CDR3 DNA reads TGCAGCGTTTCTCAGGGGGAGCAGTACTTC. Its translation is CSVSQGEQYF.

The J gene is TRBJ1-4, the V gene TRBV5-1; D ambiguous. The CDR3 has 15 amino acids. Germline loops: CDR1 SGHRS, CDR2 YFSETQ. V was shortened by 0 bases and J by 5 bases, with 11 bases between the two germline ends. This CDR3 reads CASSLEASLNEKLFF. DNA of the CDR3: TGCGCCAGCAGCTTGGAGGCCAGCCTGAATGAAAAACTGTTTTTT. Combining the CDR3 with reference TRBV5-1 and TRBJ1-4 gives the whole variable domain KAGVTQTPRYLIKTRGQQVTLSCSPISGHRSVSWYQQTPGQGLQFLFEYFSETQRNKGNFPGRFSGRQFSNSRSEMNVSTLELGDSALYLCASSLEASLNEKLFFGSGTQLSVL.

A few counts support this clonotype. This rearrangement joins TRBV4-1 to TRBJ1-5; D is ambiguous. The CDR3 length is 14 residues. V lost 1 base and J lost 4, with 8 bases in between. Germline-derived CDR1 and CDR2 are MGHRA and YSYEKL. CDR3 loop: CASSQVLRNQPQHF. The DNA of the CDR3 is TGCGCCAGCAGCCAAGTCCTGCGAAATCAGCCCCAGCATTTT.

The chain uses TRBV13 and TRBJ2-7, with a tentative D call TRBD2 (6 bases). The CDR3 has 15 residues. Trimming left V 5 bases short and J 2 bases short, with 16 bases between. From germline, CDR1 is PRHDT and CDR2 FYEKMQ (reference sequence). Here the CDR3 reads CASSPGGAPTYEQYF. CDR3 in DNA: TGTGCCAGCAGCCCCGGGGGAGCACCGACCTACGAGCAGTACTTC.